This T cell receptor beta chain was sequenced for a study of blood T cell repertoires in COVID-19. Across the whole study: Samples of COVID-19 (acute and convalescent) were obtained from the United States, Italy and Spain.

Original data processing: Reference gene primers were amplified, and this amplification served to estimate nucleated cell counts. Here immunoSEQ multiplex PCR was the method, and the copy in TCRdb shows in-frame clones only, minus some. The V and J calls and clone size are taken from that table; D and trimming were inferred from the DNA. The sample consists of around 240,000 clones, roughly 82% of them appearing once. The sequenced sample was PBMCs or T cells enriched from blood (not recorded which). This TCR was sampled from a woman aged 45-60 years who had recovered from COVID-19.

The CDR3 nucleotides are TGTGCCAGCAGTTGGAAGGGCGGGGAGACCCAGTACTTC. It translates to CASSWKGGETQYF. J is TRBJ2-5 and V is TRBV12-3 or TRBV12-4; tentatively, D is TRBD2 (5 bases). V was pared by 4 bases and J by 5 bases, with 11 bases between. The CDR3 covers 13 residues.